A single sample gave rise to the 28 T cell receptor beta chains below, sequenced in a study of T-cell reconstitution after alpha-beta-depleted transplantation in children. Preparation of the TCRbeta library was carried out with unique molecular identifiers. TCRdb itself ran the PCR reads through MiXCR, one entry per CDR3 protein. The sample yields around 600,000 distinct CDR3 sequences, approximately 17% seen once. This specimen consisted of PBMCs from the stem cell graft donor, obtained from the stem cell graft. These receptors were collected from a human donor who donated a stem cell graft to a child with acute myeloid leukemia.

J is TRBJ2-3 and V is TRBV12-3 or TRBV12-4; a weak D match, TRBD2 (5 bases). CDR3 length: 15 residues. V was cut by 5 bases and J by 2 bases, with 14 bases left in between. The CDR3 region is CASSVIPGYTDTQYF. The DNA for the CDR3 is TGTGCCAGCAGTGTCATCCCGGGATACACAGATACGCAGTATTTT.

There are many counts of this clonotype. The chain joins TRBV7-9 to TRBJ2-7, with D possibly being TRBD1 or TRBD2 (5 bases each). The CDR3 length is 13 residues. Germline CDR1 and CDR2: SEHNR and FQNEAQ (reference sequence). Trimming cost V 1 base and J 6 bases, with 10 bases left between them. The CDR3 protein is CASSLGGRLEQYV. The CDR3 bases are TGTGCCAGCAGCTTAGGGGGGAGACTCGAGCAGTACGTC.

This clonotype was recorded at least ten times. The chain employs TRBV20-1 and TRBJ2-7; perhaps D is TRBD1 or TRBD2 (5 bases each). From germline, CDR1 is DFQATT and CDR2 SNEGSKA (reference sequence). The CDR3 loop spans 13 amino acids. V lost 5 bases, J lost 4 bases, and 15 bases lay in between. The CDR3 coding sequence is TGCAGTGCTCCCGGGACGTCTAGGTACGAGCAGTACTTC. Amino acid sequence: CSAPGTSRYEQYF.

This chain links TRBV4-3 with TRBJ2-7; D may be TRBD1 (7 bases). V lost 4 bases to trimming and J lost 0 bases, with 13 bases between them. Germline V lookup: CDR1 LGHNA, CDR2 YSLEER. The CDR3 runs to 15 residues. CDR3 DNA sequence: TGCGCCAGCAGCCTAGACAGGGAGGTCTCCTACGAGCAGTACTTC. Translated, it gives CASSLDREVSYEQYF.

V gene TRBV20-1 combines with J gene TRBJ2-1; no clear D. From germline, CDR1 is DFQATT and CDR2 SNEGSKA (reference sequence). Trimming shortened V by 3 bases and J by 4 bases, and 7 bases separated the two germline ends. The CDR3 is 12 residues long. This CDR3 reads CSARADYNEQFF. The CDR3 DNA is TGCAGTGCTAGGGCTGATTACAATGAGCAGTTCTTC.

This clonotype was observed a few times. The J gene is TRBJ2-1, the V gene TRBV5-1; D perhaps matches TRBD2 (6 bases). The V gene lost 4 bases and the J gene lost 7 bases, with 21 bases spanning the gap. The germline V gene encodes CDR1 SGHRS and CDR2 YFSETQ. The CDR3 totals 16 residues. The CDR3 is CASSPWGTPPGNEQFF. The DNA of the CDR3 is TGCGCCAGCAGCCCCTGGGGGACTCCTCCCGGGAATGAGCAGTTCTTC.

This clonotype was seen many times. The chain combines TRBV29-1 with TRBJ2-3; D possibly corresponds to TRBD2 (5 bases). The germline CDR1 and CDR2 sequences are SQVTM and ANQGSEA. V lost 2 bases and J 2 bases, leaving 14 bases between the germline ends. This CDR3 spans 15 amino acids. CDR3 in DNA: TGCAGCGTTGAAATGCTAGCAACCTTCACAGATACGCAGTATTTT. This encodes CSVEMLATFTDTQYF.

This clonotype has just a few counts. This rearrangement joins TRBV6-2 or TRBV6-3 to TRBJ2-7, with TRBD2 matching 11 bases. CDR1 MNHEY and CDR2 SVGEGT come from the germline V gene. The V gene end was trimmed by 6 bases and the J gene end by 3 bases; junction bases not matched to a gene: 7. This CDR3 comprises 15 residues. The CDR3: CASREAGTSGYEQYF. For the CDR3, the DNA is TGTGCCAGCAGGGAGGCCGGGACTAGCGGCTACGAGCAGTACTTC.

Of note for this clonotype: A much larger clone sits a single nucleotide away, making a read error possible. V and J are TRBV6-2 or TRBV6-3 and TRBJ2-1; D call uncertain. In germline, CDR1 is MNHEY, CDR2 SVGEGT. The CDR3 is 12 amino acids. Trimming took 0 bases from V and 12 from J, leaving 9 bases between them. Written as DNA, the CDR3 is TGTGCCAGCAGTTACTCGACCGTTGTGCAGTTCTTC. As protein: CASSYSTVVQFF.

The J gene is TRBJ2-7, the V gene TRBV7-9; D perhaps matches TRBD1 (5 bases). CDR1 is SEHNR, CDR2 FQNEAQ, per germline (reference sequence). Trimming took 5 bases from V and 9 from J, leaving 17 bases between them. The CDR3 spans 13 residues. CDR3 residues: CASSPIDSLGQYV. CDR3 DNA sequence: TGTGCCAGCAGCCCTATCGACAGTTTAGGGCAGTACGTC.

This clonotype was seen many times. The chain's CDR3 is CASSYGGGANVLTF. CDR3 nucleotide sequence: TGTGCCAGCAGCTACGGGGGAGGGGCCAACGTCCTGACTTTC. The V call is TRBV7-2, the J call TRBJ2-6; TRBD2 might be the D (6 bases). V was pared by 4 bases and J by 4 bases, with 8 bases between. Germline V lookup: CDR1 SGHTA, CDR2 FQGNSA. The CDR3 is 14 residues long.

Ten or more counts support this clonotype. The V gene is TRBV20-1, the J gene TRBJ2-3; perhaps TRBD2 as D (5 bases). The CDR3 runs 13 residues. The germline V gene encodes CDR1 DFQATT and CDR2 SNEGSKA (reference sequence). Trimming stripped 4 bases from V and 6 bases from J, with 14 bases between. The CDR3: CSATRSGGDTQYF. CDR3 DNA sequence: TGCAGTGCTACCCGCAGCGGTGGGGATACGCAGTATTTT.

V and J are TRBV7-3 and TRBJ2-3, with D perhaps matching TRBD2 (6 bases). Per germline, CDR1 SGHTA and CDR2 FQGTGA. This CDR3 is 16 amino acids long. V lost 5 bases, J lost 3 bases, and 18 bases lay in between. CDR3 loop: CASSAQGGDGTDTQYF. The CDR3 region has the DNA TGTGCCAGCAGCGCGCAGGGAGGAGATGGAACAGATACGCAGTATTTT.

J is TRBJ2-3 and V is TRBV12-3 or TRBV12-4; D remains ambiguous. V was pared by 4 bases and J by 1 base, with 15 bases between. CDR3 length equals 16 residues. CDR3 nucleotide sequence: TGTGCCAGCAGTTCGCAGAGTGCCTACCGCACAGATACGCAGTATTTT. Translating it yields CASSSQSAYRTDTQYF.

In this sample, this clonotype turned up many times. J is TRBJ2-7 and V is TRBV6-5, with 9 bases fitting TRBD1. The CDR3 runs 14 residues. Trimming cost V 4 bases and J 6 bases; bases outside gene matches: 7. Germline CDR1 is MNHEY and CDR2 is SVGAGI. This CDR3 reads CASSSGQGLREQYF. The CDR3, as DNA: TGTGCCAGCAGTTCGGGACAGGGTTTACGCGAGCAGTACTTC.

This clonotype has a count of ten or more. The V and J genes are TRBV6-5 and TRBJ1-2; D ambiguous. The V end lost 2 bases, the J end lost 6 bases, and 28 bases lay between the germline ends. Germline V CDR1 and CDR2: MNHEY, SVGAGI. The CDR3 extends over 19 amino acids. DNA of the CDR3: TGTGCCAGCAGTTACAATTCGGTGCGTATGGCAGGAGAAGTGGATGGCTACACCTTC. It yields the protein CASSYNSVRMAGEVDGYTF.

This chain links TRBV11-2 with TRBJ2-1; 12 nucleotides match TRBD2. Trimming removed 4 bases from V and 1 base from J; junction bases left unmatched: 17. Germline V gene lookup returns CDR1 SGHAT and CDR2 FQNNGV. This CDR3 is 21 amino acids long. The CDR3 nucleotides read TGTGCCAGCAGCTCGCGGGCTTCTAGCGGGGGGGCCTGGGTTTCCTACAATGAGCAGTTCTTC. It is translated as CASSSRASSGGAWVSYNEQFF.

The V and J genes are TRBV15 and TRBJ2-1, with D possibly matching TRBD1 (6 bases). Germline assignment: CDR1 LNHNV and CDR2 YYDKDF (reference sequence). This CDR3 is 15 amino acids long. Trimming took 6 bases from V and 6 from J, leaving 18 bases between them. The CDR3: CATSSTGSRANEQFF. The CDR3 region has the DNA TGTGCCACCAGTAGTACAGGGTCGAGAGCCAATGAGCAGTTCTTC.

There are many counts of this clonotype. The DNA of the CDR3 is TGTGCCAGCAGCCATCCTGCGACAGGGAACTATGGCTACACCTTC. Encoded protein: CASSHPATGNYGYTF. The V gene is TRBV4-2, the J gene TRBJ1-2, with 7 bases identical to TRBD1. J was trimmed by 2 bases and V by 3 bases; bases with no gene match: 6. This CDR3 has 15 residues. Germline lookup yields CDR1 LGHNA and CDR2 YNFKEQ.

In its sample, this clonotype was seen a few times. CDR3 region: CASRATTEAFF. The CDR3 DNA is TGTGCCTCCAGGGCGACCACTGAAGCTTTCTTT. The rearrangement links TRBV30 to TRBJ1-1; perhaps TRBD1 as D (5 bases). CDR3 length: 11 amino acids. Between the trimmed V and J ends, which lost 7 bases and 4 bases, there was a span of 10 bases. The V gene's germline CDR1 is GTSNPN and CDR2 SVGIG (reference sequence).

This clonotype was seen more than once but under ten times. CDR3 DNA sequence: TGTGCCAGCAGCCCGGCACCGAGAAATCAGCCCCAGCATTTT. Protein: CASSPAPRNQPQHF. The chain uses TRBV5-8 and TRBJ1-5; no reliable D call. Germline V lookup: CDR1 SGHTS, CDR2 YDEGEE. This CDR3 spans 14 amino acids. Trimming took off 4 bases at V and 4 bases at J, with 12 bases between the two ends.

This clonotype was seen at least ten times. The chain joins TRBV12-3 or TRBV12-4 to TRBJ1-2; a possible D gene is TRBD1 (5 bases). V lost 5 bases and J 8 bases, leaving 18 bases between the germline ends. CDR3 size: 14 residues. CDR3 sequence: CASSVRDAFEGYTF. CDR3 DNA: TGTGCCAGCAGTGTCCGGGACGCCTTCGAAGGCTACACCTTC.

The CDR3: CASSSPGVPKAEAFF. The DNA of the CDR3 is TGTGCCAGCAGCTCGCCAGGGGTCCCGAAGGCTGAAGCTTTCTTT. The chain uses TRBV7-2 and TRBJ1-1; D is possibly TRBD1 (6 bases). From germline, CDR1 is SGHTA and CDR2 FQGNSA. CDR3 length: 15 residues. V lost 4 bases and J 6 bases, leaving 18 bases between the germline ends. Full variable domain (rest looked up from reference TRBV7-2 and TRBJ1-1): GAGVSQSPSNKVTEKGKDVELRCDPISGHTALYWYRQSLGQGLEFLIYFQGNSAPDKSGLPSDRFSAERTGGSVSTLTIQRTQQEDSAVYLCASSSPGVPKAEAFFGQGTRLTVV.

This clonotype was found a few times. The gene calls are TRBV4-2 and TRBJ2-3; D possibly corresponds to TRBD2 (5 bases). The CDR3 length is 14 residues. In germline, CDR1 is LGHNA, CDR2 YNFKEQ. Deletions cut 0 bases from V and 9 bases from J, with 13 bases between. CDR3 sequence: CASSQDLGGLTQYF. The DNA of the CDR3 is TGTGCCAGCAGCCAAGATCTTGGCGGGTTAACGCAGTATTTT.

This chain uses TRBV12-3 or TRBV12-4 with TRBJ1-1; a weak D match, TRBD1 (5 bases). This CDR3 comprises 14 residues. V gave up 5 bases and J gave up 3 bases, with 13 bases separating them. CDR3 sequence (DNA): TGTGCCAGCAGTGCACCGGGACGCGACACTGAAGCTTTCTTT. This sequence encodes CASSAPGRDTEAFF.

This clonotype was counted once. A single base separates this from a much larger clone, so it may be a read error. The gene calls are TRBV6-1 and TRBJ1-1; no firm D call. This CDR3 is built from 14 residues. Germline lookup yields CDR1 MNHNS and CDR2 SASEGT. Trimming pared 4 bases from V and 3 bases from J, leaving 12 bases between. The CDR3, as DNA: TGTGCCAGCAGTGCCCCTTCGAGGGACACTGAAGCTTTCTTT. Its translation: CASSAPSRDTEAFF.

This clonotype was counted ten times or more. The chain joins TRBV10-3 to TRBJ2-7, with D tentatively TRBD1 or TRBD2 (5 bases each). This CDR3 has 13 residues. Looked up from germline, CDR1 is ENHRY and CDR2 is SYGVKD. With 8 bases removed from V and 1 base from J, the gap between germline ends came to 12 bases. CDR3 nucleotides: TGTGCCATCGGGGACGGTGTTTCCTACGAGCAGTACGTC. It yields the protein CAIGDGVSYEQYV.

As to this clonotype: The junction shows a germline mismatch at one end, possibly a read error. The chain uses TRBV6-5 and TRBJ2-1; 9 bases match TRBD2. Germline V gene sequence: CDR1 MNHEY, CDR2 SVGAGI. This CDR3 has 16 residues. The CDR3 region is CASSWTSVGSYNGQFF. CDR3 DNA sequence: TGTGCCAGCAGTTGGACTAGCGTAGGCTCCTACAATGGGCAGTTCTTC.